What follows are 27 T cell receptor beta chains derived from one specimen sequenced in a study of blood T cell repertoires in COVID-19. Clones were sequenced by immunoSEQ multiplex PCR, and TCRdb holds only the in-frame ones, with some missing. The sample includes 84,000 or so clones, approximately 80% seen only once; the top ten take about 11%. Sequenced: peripheral blood. These receptors were taken from a woman in her 70s with active or convalescent COVID-19.

The chain links TRBV18 to TRBJ2-7; TRBD1 matches 9 bases. J gave up 1 base and V 3 bases, and 4 bases lay outside the gene matches. The CDR3 length is 15 residues. The germline V gene encodes CDR1 KGHSH and CDR2 LQKENI. The CDR3 DNA follows: TGTGCCAGCTCACCGGGACAGGGTAGGTCCTACGAGCAGTACTTC. Residues: CASSPGQGRSYEQYF.

The chain has TRBV5-6 and TRBJ1-1; D is perhaps TRBD1 (5 bases). CDR3 length: 18 amino acids. V dropped 0 bases and J dropped 2 bases, with 20 bases sitting between them. Per germline, CDR1 SGHDT and CDR2 YYEEEE. The CDR3 DNA is TGTGCCAGCAGCTTGGTGGCCGGAAAAACAGGCCCAAACACTGAAGCTTTCTTT. Translation: CASSLVAGKTGPNTEAFF.

This clone was counted once. Other nucleotide sequences in the sample specify the same CDR3. This chain connects TRBV5-8 to TRBJ1-4, with 7 bases identical to TRBD1. With V trimmed by 0 bases and J by 4 bases, 0 bases remained unmatched. The CDR3 has 14 residues. Germline CDR1 reads SGHTS; CDR2 reads YDEGEE. CDR3 loop: CASSLGQGNEKLFF. The CDR3 nucleotides are TGTGCCAGCAGCTTGGGACAGGGTAATGAAAAACTGTTTTTT.

The V call is TRBV10-2, the J call TRBJ1-2; the D is unclear. The CDR3 runs 13 residues. Germline lookup yields CDR1 WSHSY and CDR2 SAAADI. Trimming left V 3 bases short and J 8 bases short, with 13 bases between. The CDR3 bases are TGCGCCAGCAGTGACCCGGGAACGGACGGCTACACCTTC. This translates into CASSDPGTDGYTF.

The rearrangement links TRBV11-2 to TRBJ1-4; 7 bases align to TRBD1. The CDR3 spans 14 residues. The junction had 8 bases not matched to a gene; V was cut back by 5 bases and J by 8 bases. Germline V gives CDR1 SGHAT, CDR2 FQNNGV. The CDR3 here is CASSPRQGGEKLFF. The CDR3 region has the DNA TGTGCCAGCAGCCCGAGACAGGGTGGGGAAAAACTGTTTTTT.

The chain carries TRBV6-2 or TRBV6-3 and TRBJ2-1; 9 nucleotides align to TRBD1. CDR1 is MNHEY and CDR2 is SVGEGT in the germline V gene. The CDR3 contains 14 residues. After removal of 6 bases from V and 6 bases from J, the junction contained 6 bases not matched to a gene. The CDR3 sequence is CASSGQGWGNEQFF. The DNA for the CDR3 is TGTGCCAGCAGCGGACAGGGGTGGGGCAATGAGCAGTTCTTC.

CDR3 loop: CASSEWGRSFTEAFF. As DNA, the CDR3 is TGTGCCAGCAGTGAATGGGGCAGGTCCTTCACTGAAGCTTTCTTT. The V call is TRBV6-1, the J call TRBJ1-1; tentatively, D is TRBD1 (5 bases). The CDR3 spans 15 residues. The germline V gene encodes CDR1 MNHNS and CDR2 SASEGT. V was clipped by 2 bases and J by 4 bases, with 14 bases between them.

J is TRBJ1-2 and V is TRBV2; 11 bases agree with TRBD1. There are 14 residues in the CDR3. From germline, CDR1 is SNHLY and CDR2 FYNNEI. The trim removed 5 bases at V and 4 bases at J, leaving 3 bases unmatched. The CDR3 DNA sequence: TGTGCCAGCAGTTCGGGACAGGGGGGCTATGGCTACACCTTC. Translation gives CASSSGQGGYGYTF.

The V call is TRBV3-1 (or the pseudogene TRBV3-2), the J call TRBJ1-3; 8 nucleotides align to TRBD1. CDR1 and CDR2 (germline): LGHDT, YNNKEL (reference sequence). The V segment lost 4 bases and the J segment 0 bases; nucleotides outside the gene matches: 5. The length of the CDR3 is 16 residues. In DNA form, the CDR3 reads TGTGCCAGCAGCCTCCCTACAGGGGGCTCTGGAAACACCATATATTTT. It encodes CASSLPTGGSGNTIYF.

The V gene is TRBV2, the J gene TRBJ1-3; a possible D gene is TRBD1 (6 bases). The CDR3 sequence is 14 residues long. Trimming took 5 bases from V and 1 from J, leaving 9 bases between them. Germline V lookup: CDR1 SNHLY, CDR2 FYNNEI. The CDR3 sequence: CASSYRVSGNTIYF. CDR3 sequence (DNA): TGTGCCAGCAGTTACAGGGTATCTGGAAACACCATATATTTT.

The chain recombines TRBV18 with TRBJ1-2; 9 bases map to TRBD1. This CDR3 region has 14 residues. Losses at the gene ends were 6 bases for V and 4 bases for J; bases not matched to a gene: 6. From germline, CDR1 is KGHSH and CDR2 LQKENI. The CDR3, as DNA: TGTGCCAGCTCGGCGGACAGGGGCAGCTATGGCTACACCTTC. Translated: CASSADRGSYGYTF.

The rearrangement joins TRBV6-2 or TRBV6-3 to TRBJ2-3; TRBD2 aligns across 11 bases. Trimming took 6 bases from V and 1 from J; bases not matched to a gene: 9. CDR3 length equals 17 residues. From germline, CDR1 is MNHEY and CDR2 SVGEGT. CDR3 sequence: CASSPRAGLAGTDTQYF. The CDR3 nucleotides are TGTGCCAGCAGCCCTCGTGCGGGACTAGCGGGCACAGATACGCAGTATTTT.

V and J are TRBV3-1 (or the pseudogene TRBV3-2) and TRBJ2-4; D is unclear. The germline gives CDR1 LGHDT, CDR2 YNNKEL (reference sequence). Trimming pared 1 base from V and 8 bases from J, leaving 6 bases between. This CDR3 has 12 amino acids. CDR3 protein: CASSQGGHIQYF. The CDR3 nucleotides read TGTGCCAGCAGCCAAGGAGGTCACATTCAGTACTTC.

The chain couples TRBV5-4 to TRBJ2-5; TRBD1 might be the D (5 bases). Germline V gene sequence: CDR1 SGHNT, CDR2 YYREEE (reference sequence). V dropped 1 base and J dropped 4 bases, with 11 bases sitting between them. The CDR3 has 14 amino acids. Here the CDR3 DNA reads TGTGCCAGCAGCTTGAGACAGTTGGTAGAGACCCAGTACTTC. Its protein product is CASSLRQLVETQYF.

V is TRBV7-8 and J is TRBJ2-7; D is ambiguous. The V gene's germline CDR1 is SGHVS and CDR2 FQNEAQ. The CDR3 totals 14 residues. Trimming shortened V by 2 bases and J by 1 base, and 9 bases separated the two germline ends. Here the CDR3 reads CASSLNSGSYEQYF. The CDR3 nucleotides read TGTGCCAGCAGCTTAAATTCAGGTTCCTACGAGCAGTACTTC.

The chain joins TRBV2 to TRBJ2-6, with 9 bases matching TRBD1. This CDR3 contains 16 residues. J was trimmed by 0 bases and V by 7 bases; bases with no gene match: 4. Per the germline V gene, CDR1 is SNHLY and CDR2 is FYNNEI. CDR3 DNA: TGTGCCAGCACGGGACAGGGCCTCTCTGGGGCCAACGTCCTGACTTTC. Residues: CASTGQGLSGANVLTF. Full variable domain (rest looked up from reference TRBV2 and TRBJ2-6): EPEVTQTPSHQVTQMGQEVILRCVPISNHLYFYWYRQILGQKVEFLVSFYNNEISEKSEIFDDQFSVERPDGSNFTLKIRSTKLEDSAMYFCASTGQGLSGANVLTFGAGSRLTVL.

This clone was seen only once. This chain connects TRBV18 to TRBJ1-4, with D perhaps TRBD1 (5 bases). This CDR3 spans 16 amino acids. The germline V gene has CDR1 KGHSH and CDR2 LQKENI. Trimming pared 2 bases from V and 5 bases from J, leaving 15 bases between. In DNA, the CDR3 is TGTGCCAGCTCACCATACTCAGCACGGGGGAATGAAAAACTGTTTTTT. As protein: CASSPYSARGNEKLFF.

The chain employs TRBV29-1 and TRBJ1-2; TRBD1 might be the D (6 bases). V was pared by 8 bases and J by 6 bases, with 22 bases between. The V gene's germline CDR1 is SQVTM and CDR2 ANQGSEA. The CDR3 loop spans 14 amino acids. As DNA, the CDR3 is TGCAGCACTAAAGGAACGACAGGCGGTAATGGCTACACCTTC. This translates into CSTKGTTGGNGYTF.

The V gene is TRBV12-3 or TRBV12-4, the J gene TRBJ2-4; TRBD1 is a possible D gene (5 bases). The ends were cut back, 5 bases at V and 7 bases at J, with 12 bases in the middle. The length of the CDR3 is 13 residues. CDR3 amino acids: CASSISSGNIQYF. The CDR3 nucleotides are TGTGCCAGCAGTATTTCTTCAGGGAACATTCAGTACTTC.

With regard to this clone: The germline gene is not matched at one end of the junction; a read error may be the cause. The CDR3 spells CASSLGVARGTEAFF. CDR3 coding DNA: TGTGCCAGCAGTTTAGGGGTCGCGCGAGGCACTGAAGCTTTCTTT. The chain links TRBV7-2 to TRBJ1-1; possible D gene TRBD1, 5 bases. Germline V gives CDR1 SGHTA, CDR2 FQGNSA. The CDR3 is 15 amino acids.

The chain joins TRBV15 to TRBJ1-6; 12 bases are a match to TRBD1. The V gene's germline CDR1 is LNHNV and CDR2 YYDKDF (reference sequence). This CDR3 spans 17 amino acids. Unmatched junction bases numbered 6, after V lost 2 bases and J lost 7 bases. CDR3 nucleotide sequence: TGTGCCACCAGCAGATCCCCGGGACAGGGGGCAAATTCACCCCTCCACTTT. The encoded protein is CATSRSPGQGANSPLHF.

This chain joins TRBV6-5 and TRBJ2-2, with D perhaps TRBD1 (6 bases). The V end lost 6 bases, the J end lost 5 bases, and 13 bases lay between the germline ends. Germline CDR1 and CDR2: MNHEY and SVGAGI. The CDR3 consists of 14 residues. The CDR3 bases are TGTGCCAGCAGGCGACAGGAGAGGACCGGGGAGCTGTTTTTT. Amino acid sequence: CASRRQERTGELFF.

This CDR3 reads CASGWTANTEAFF. CDR3 bases: TGTGCCAGCGGATGGACAGCAAACACTGAAGCTTTCTTT. This sequence joins TRBV6-5 and TRBJ1-1; D possibly corresponds to TRBD1 (6 bases). The germline CDR1 and CDR2 sequences are MNHEY and SVGAGI. V lost 8 bases and J lost 2, with 12 bases in between. The CDR3 contains 13 residues.

The chain carries TRBV5-1 and TRBJ2-5, with TRBD1 as a possible D gene (6 bases). Germline values: CDR1 SGHRS, CDR2 YFSETQ. This CDR3 is built from 14 residues. Trimming cost V 0 bases and J 5 bases, with 11 bases left between them. The chain's CDR3 is CASSLGGPGETQYF. The CDR3 nucleotides are TGCGCCAGCAGCTTGGGGGGGCCGGGGGAGACCCAGTACTTC.

V usage is TRBV6-2 or TRBV6-3 and J usage is TRBJ2-7; weak D call: TRBD2 (6 bases). Looked up from germline, CDR1 is MNHEY and CDR2 is SVGEGT. V dropped 6 bases and J dropped 2 bases, with 11 bases sitting between them. The CDR3 length is 13 residues. The CDR3 protein is CASSRDLPYEQYF. The DNA for the CDR3 is TGTGCCAGCAGCCGGGACTTACCCTACGAGCAGTACTTC.

The rearrangement uses TRBV29-1 and TRBJ1-2, with 8 nucleotides matching TRBD1. This CDR3 has 11 amino acids. V dropped 7 bases and J dropped 7; count of bases not matched to a gene: 5. Germline-derived CDR1 and CDR2 are SQVTM and ANQGSEA. The CDR3 DNA is TGCAGCGCCTTGACAGGGGCTGGCTACACCTTC. This codes for CSALTGAGYTF.

J is TRBJ1-1 and V is TRBV10-3; no firm D call. Germline V gene lookup returns CDR1 ENHRY and CDR2 SYGVKD. The CDR3 has 13 amino acids. With 7 bases removed from V and 1 base from J, the gap between germline ends came to 10 bases. DNA of the CDR3: TGTGCCATCAACCAGGCCCGGAACACTGAAGCTTTCTTT. Its translation: CAINQARNTEAFF.